Presented here are 11 T cell receptor beta chains from one specimen sequenced in a study of blood T cell repertoires in COVID-19 (dated by TCRdb to the early 2020s). The library was made by the immunoSEQ multiplex PCR assay. Sourced from immuneACCESS, this table was stored by TCRdb with only in-frame sequences that have V and J called. A share of the clones is absent; for the studies checked, an unresolved V gene accounts for under half, and the remainder has no known explanation. The table for this sample lists around 130,000 clones; over 75% of them were counted only once. The top ten clones comprise under 3% of the sample. The sequencing input was peripheral blood. The receptors were gathered from a middle-aged man with acute or convalescent COVID-19.

J is TRBJ2-5 and V is TRBV7-9; 11 bases fit TRBD1. This CDR3 has 16 residues. The germline V gene has CDR1 SEHNR and CDR2 FQNEAQ (reference sequence). V was clipped by 1 base and J by 4 bases; unmatched bases: 5. This chain's CDR3 is CASSLDWTGGRETQYF. The CDR3 nucleotides are TGTGCCAGCAGCTTAGATTGGACAGGGGGCAGAGAGACCCAGTACTTC.

The rearrangement links TRBV19 to TRBJ1-2; tentatively, D is TRBD1 (5 bases). In germline, CDR1 is LNHDA, CDR2 SQIVND (reference sequence). The CDR3 loop spans 15 amino acids. V was shortened by 8 bases and J by 4 bases, with 20 bases between the two germline ends. CDR3 bases: TGTGCCAGTTGGAATACGGGGGTAGGAGCCTATGGCTACACCTTC. Its translation is CASWNTGVGAYGYTF.

This rearrangement joins TRBV4-2 to TRBJ1-2; 9 bases are shared with TRBD1. V lost 4 bases to trimming and J lost 7 bases; unmatched junction nucleotides: 4. In germline, CDR1 is LGHNA, CDR2 YNFKEQ. This CDR3 has 13 residues. CDR3 in amino acids: CASSLQGARGYTF. The CDR3 DNA sequence: TGTGCCAGCAGCCTACAGGGGGCGCGTGGCTACACCTTC.

This sequence joins TRBV6-5 and TRBJ2-1; the D gene is possibly TRBD2 (6 bases). CDR3 length equals 16 residues. The germline gives CDR1 MNHEY, CDR2 SVGAGI. V was shortened by 2 bases and J by 1 base, with 12 bases between the two germline ends. The CDR3 DNA reads as TGTGCCAGCAGTTACGCCCCCGGGGGTTCCTACAATGAGCAGTTCTTC. Its protein product is CASSYAPGGSYNEQFF.

V is TRBV24-1 and J is TRBJ2-7; D is unclear. V gave up 3 bases and J gave up 3 bases, with 17 bases separating them. The CDR3 consists of 16 residues. From germline, CDR1 is KGHDR and CDR2 SFDVKD. The CDR3 DNA reads as TGTGCCACCAGTGATCACACAGCCCTCCTTTTCTACGAGCAGTACTTC. This codes for CATSDHTALLFYEQYF.

The chain is built from TRBV19 and TRBJ1-5, with D perhaps matching TRBD1 (6 bases). The CDR3 is 12 amino acids. Deletions cut 8 bases from V and 8 bases from J, with 13 bases between. Germline V gives CDR1 LNHDA, CDR2 SQIVND (reference sequence). CDR3 protein: CASGAGAKPQHF. For the CDR3, the DNA is TGTGCCAGTGGGGCAGGGGCGAAGCCCCAGCATTTT.

The V and J genes are TRBV4-1 and TRBJ2-7; 10 bases fit TRBD1. V shed 1 base, J shed 3 bases, and the junction held 15 bases outside the gene matches. The germline CDR1 and CDR2 sequences are MGHRA and YSYEKL. The CDR3 runs to 19 residues. The CDR3 DNA reads TGCGCCAGCAGCCAAGTTTCTGTAGACGCCGGGACAGGGGACTACGAGCAGTACTTC. Translating it yields CASSQVSVDAGTGDYEQYF.

This clone was found a few times. The V and J genes are TRBV2 and TRBJ1-6, with unresolved D. V shed 4 bases and J shed 0 bases, with 7 bases lying between them. The CDR3 totals 15 residues. CDR1 is SNHLY, CDR2 FYNNEI, per germline. The CDR3 reads CASSATNSYNSPLHF. The CDR3 DNA reads TGTGCCAGCAGTGCCACTAACTCCTATAATTCACCCCTCCACTTT.

This clone was seen more than once but under ten times. This chain joins TRBV14 and TRBJ2-3, with 8 bases that match TRBD2. V lost 4 bases, J lost 9 bases, and 6 bases stayed unmatched. CDR3 length equals 13 residues. Germline V gives CDR1 SGHDN, CDR2 FVKESK. CDR3 protein: CASSPMAGGTQYF. The CDR3 nucleotides are TGTGCCAGCAGCCCGATGGCGGGGGGAACGCAGTATTTT.

The CDR3 DNA follows: TGTGCCTGGAGTAAGCCAGGGCTTGCTAATGAAAAACTGTTTTTT. Amino acid sequence: CAWSKPGLANEKLFF. The chain carries TRBV30 and TRBJ1-4; the D gene is possibly TRBD1 (5 bases). V was pared by 2 bases and J by 3 bases, with 13 bases between. This CDR3 comprises 15 residues. Germline CDR1 GTSNPN, CDR2 SVGIG (reference sequence).

The gene calls are TRBV11-3 and TRBJ2-6; D is uncertain. Trimming shortened V by 4 bases and J by 1 base, and 14 bases separated the two germline ends. The CDR3 totals 17 residues. Germline V gives CDR1 SGHNT, CDR2 YENEEA. The CDR3 protein is CASSYRVLSSGANVLTF. The CDR3 coding sequence is TGTGCCAGCAGCTATCGGGTTCTCAGTTCTGGGGCCAACGTCCTGACTTTC.